This T cell receptor (beta chain) was recorded in a study of blood T cell repertoires in COVID-19. The wider study: Acute-phase and convalescent COVID-19 samples originated in the United States, Italy and Spain. Sources were T cells, B-cell-depleted T cells, or PBMCs; the material itself was cDNA or gDNA.

The method was immunoSEQ multiplex PCR; TCRdb's version includes in-frame clones alone and lacks a portion of them. The table includes 150,000 to 200,000 clones, around 80% detected once. This clone appeared a few times. Germline V gene data show CDR1 as SGHVS and CDR2 as FQNEAQ. The CDR3 has 16 residues. V lost 3 bases to trimming and J lost 11 bases, with 22 bases between them. Sequenced input: peripheral blood. This TCR was recovered from a woman of 80 years or more with acute or convalescent COVID-19. This rearrangement joins TRBV7-8 to TRBJ1-4, with D tentatively TRBD1 (5 bases). CDR3 in DNA: TGTGCCAGCAGCTTCCGGACATCCGGGGGAGGTGGGAAACTGTTTTTT. Protein sequence: CASSFRTSGGGGKLFF.